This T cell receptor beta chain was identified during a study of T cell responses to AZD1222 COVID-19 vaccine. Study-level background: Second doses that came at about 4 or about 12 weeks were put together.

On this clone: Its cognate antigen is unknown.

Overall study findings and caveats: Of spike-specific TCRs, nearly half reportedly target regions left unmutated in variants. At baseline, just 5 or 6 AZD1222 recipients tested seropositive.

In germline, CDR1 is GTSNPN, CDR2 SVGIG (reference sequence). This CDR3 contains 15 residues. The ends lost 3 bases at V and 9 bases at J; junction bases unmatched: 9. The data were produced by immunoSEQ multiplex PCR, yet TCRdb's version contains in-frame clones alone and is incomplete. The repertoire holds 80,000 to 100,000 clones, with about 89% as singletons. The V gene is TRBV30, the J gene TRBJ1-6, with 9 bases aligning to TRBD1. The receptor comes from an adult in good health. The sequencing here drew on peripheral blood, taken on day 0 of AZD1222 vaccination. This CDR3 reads CAWSHRDRAFSPLHF. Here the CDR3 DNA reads TGTGCCTGGAGCCATCGGGACAGGGCTTTTTCACCCCTCCACTTT.